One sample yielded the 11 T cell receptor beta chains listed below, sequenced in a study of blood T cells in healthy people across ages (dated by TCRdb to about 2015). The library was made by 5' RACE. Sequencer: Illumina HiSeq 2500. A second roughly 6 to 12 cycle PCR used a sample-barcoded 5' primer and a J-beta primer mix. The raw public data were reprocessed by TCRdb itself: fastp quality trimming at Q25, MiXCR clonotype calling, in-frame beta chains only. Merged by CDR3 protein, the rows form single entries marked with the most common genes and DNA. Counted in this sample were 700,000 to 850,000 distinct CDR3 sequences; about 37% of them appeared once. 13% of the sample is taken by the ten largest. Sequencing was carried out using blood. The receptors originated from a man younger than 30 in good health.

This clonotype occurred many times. The CDR3 spells CSARAPSGPSTDTQYF. CDR3 sequence (DNA): TGCAGTGCTAGAGCCCCCAGCGGACCTAGCACAGATACGCAGTATTTT. The rearrangement links TRBV20-1 to TRBJ2-3, with D possibly matching TRBD2 (5 bases). The CDR3 has 16 residues. Germline lookup yields CDR1 DFQATT and CDR2 SNEGSKA (reference sequence). V shed 1 base and J shed 0 bases, with 14 bases lying between them.

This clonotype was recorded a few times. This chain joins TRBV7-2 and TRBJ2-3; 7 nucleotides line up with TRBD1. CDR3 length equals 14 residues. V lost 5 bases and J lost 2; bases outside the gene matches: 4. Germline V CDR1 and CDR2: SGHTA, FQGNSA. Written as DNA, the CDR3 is TGTGCCAGCAGCCTTGACAGGGACACAGATACGCAGTATTTT. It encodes CASSLDRDTDTQYF.

Here the CDR3 reads CASSLVGQLSTGELFF. The CDR3 nucleotides are TGTGCCAGCAGCTTAGTGGGACAGTTGAGCACCGGGGAGCTGTTTTTT. The V and J genes are TRBV7-8 and TRBJ2-2; TRBD1 matches at 7 bases. Germline loops: CDR1 SGHVS, CDR2 FQNEAQ. The CDR3 spans 16 residues. The junction had 6 bases not matched to a gene; V was cut back by 1 base and J by 4 bases.

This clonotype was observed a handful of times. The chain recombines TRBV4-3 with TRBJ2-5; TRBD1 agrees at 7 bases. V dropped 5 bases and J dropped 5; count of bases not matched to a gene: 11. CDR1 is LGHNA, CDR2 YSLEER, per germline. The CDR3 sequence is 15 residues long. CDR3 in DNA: TGCGCCAGCAGCATTGAGGGACAGCCCGGGGAGACCCAGTACTTC. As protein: CASSIEGQPGETQYF.

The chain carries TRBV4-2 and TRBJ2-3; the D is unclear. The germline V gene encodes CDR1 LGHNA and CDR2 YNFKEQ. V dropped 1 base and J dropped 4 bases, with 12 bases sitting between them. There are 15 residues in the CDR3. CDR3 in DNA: TGTGCCAGCAGCCAAGTGGAAGGCCCCCCAGATACGCAGTATTTT. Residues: CASSQVEGPPDTQYF.

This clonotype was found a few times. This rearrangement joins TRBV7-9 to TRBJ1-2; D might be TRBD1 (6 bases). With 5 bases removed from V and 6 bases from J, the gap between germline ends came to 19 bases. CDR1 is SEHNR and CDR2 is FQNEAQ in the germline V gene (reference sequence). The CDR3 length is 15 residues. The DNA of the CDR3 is TGTGCCAGCAGCCCTAGTCGTTCAGGGGCTGATGGCTACACCTTC. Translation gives CASSPSRSGADGYTF.

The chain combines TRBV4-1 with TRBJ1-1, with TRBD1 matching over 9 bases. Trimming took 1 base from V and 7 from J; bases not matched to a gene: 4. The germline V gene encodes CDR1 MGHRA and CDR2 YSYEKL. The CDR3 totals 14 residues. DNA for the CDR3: TGCGCCAGCAGCCAAGCACAGGGGGCCGGTGAAGCTTTCTTT. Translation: CASSQAQGAGEAFF.

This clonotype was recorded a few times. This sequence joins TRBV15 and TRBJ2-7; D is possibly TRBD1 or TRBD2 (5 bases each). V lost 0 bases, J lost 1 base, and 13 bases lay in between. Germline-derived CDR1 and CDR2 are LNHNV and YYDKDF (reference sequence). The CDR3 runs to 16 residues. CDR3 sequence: CATSRDQWDGSYEQYF. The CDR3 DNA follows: TGTGCCACCAGCAGAGATCAGTGGGACGGGTCCTACGAGCAGTACTTC.

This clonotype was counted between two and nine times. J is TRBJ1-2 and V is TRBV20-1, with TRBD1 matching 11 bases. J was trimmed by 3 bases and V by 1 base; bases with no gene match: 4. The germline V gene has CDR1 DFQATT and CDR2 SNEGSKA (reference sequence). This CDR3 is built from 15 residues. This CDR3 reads CSARAGTGGYYGYTF. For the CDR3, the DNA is TGCAGTGCTAGAGCTGGGACAGGGGGTTACTATGGCTACACCTTC.

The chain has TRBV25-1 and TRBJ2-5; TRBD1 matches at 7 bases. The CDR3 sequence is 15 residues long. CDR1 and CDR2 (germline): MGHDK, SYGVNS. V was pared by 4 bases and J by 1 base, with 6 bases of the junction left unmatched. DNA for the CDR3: TGTGCCAGCAGTGCCTACCGGGACAGCCAAGAGACCCAGTACTTC. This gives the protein CASSAYRDSQETQYF.

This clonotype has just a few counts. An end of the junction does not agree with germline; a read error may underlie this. The CDR3 reads CASSDRDLAFF. CDR3 DNA sequence: TGTGCTAGCAGTGACCGGGACCTGGCTTTCTTT. This chain uses TRBV6-2 or TRBV6-3 with TRBJ1-1; TRBD1 is a possible D gene (5 bases). Germline V CDR1 and CDR2: MNHEY, SVGEGT. This CDR3 has 11 residues.